The 16 T cell receptor beta chains given below trace back to one sample, sequenced in a study of cytomegalovirus exposure and HLA in healthy donors. The PCR made use of 60 Vbeta and 13 Jbeta primers. TCRdb keeps only in-frame clones here, not all; method: immunoSEQ multiplex PCR. This sample yields about 110,000 clones, of which nearly 75% are seen a single time; around 5% belongs to the top ten. Source material: PBMCs. All receptors come from a man under 40 in good health and CMV-seropositive.

The rearrangement links TRBV7-8 to TRBJ2-1, with 10 bases fitting TRBD1. This CDR3 is 17 amino acids long. The V gene's germline CDR1 is SGHVS and CDR2 FQNEAQ. V gave up 4 bases and J gave up 2 bases; unmatched junction bases: 8. In nucleotides, the CDR3 is TGTGCCAGCAGCTCGACGGCGGGACAGGGGCCCTACAATGAGCAGTTCTTC. The encoded protein is CASSSTAGQGPYNEQFF.

In its sample, this clone was seen a few times. V gene TRBV7-2 combines with J gene TRBJ1-5, with 10 bases matching TRBD1. Trimming cost V 5 bases and J 3 bases; bases outside gene matches: 4. The CDR3 totals 15 residues. Germline CDR1 reads SGHTA; CDR2 reads FQGNSA. The CDR3 nucleotides are TGTGCCAGCAGCCGACAGGGGGCGAACAATCAGCCCCAGCATTTT. Protein sequence: CASSRQGANNQPQHF. The whole variable domain, remainder taken from reference TRBV7-2 and TRBJ1-5, is GAGVSQSPSNKVTEKGKDVELRCDPISGHTALYWYRQSLGQGLEFLIYFQGNSAPDKSGLPSDRFSAERTGGSVSTLTIQRTQQEDSAVYLCASSRQGANNQPQHFGDGTRLSIL.

CDR3: CASITEGGAEAFF. In DNA form, the CDR3 reads TGTGCCAGCATCACAGAAGGAGGGGCTGAAGCTTTCTTT. The chain recombines TRBV6-1 with TRBJ1-1; perhaps TRBD1 as D (5 bases). The CDR3 extends over 13 amino acids. The V end was cut by 7 bases, the J end by 6 bases, with 15 bases between. Germline CDR1 and CDR2: MNHNS and SASEGT.

This clone was seen only once. The same CDR3 also results from other DNA sequences found in this sample. The rearrangement uses TRBV5-5 and TRBJ2-7; tentatively, D is TRBD2 (6 bases). V gave up 1 base and J gave up 7 bases, with 12 bases separating them. Per germline, CDR1 SGHKS and CDR2 YYEKEE (reference sequence). This CDR3 spans 13 amino acids. CDR3 bases: TGTGCCAGCAGCTTGACGGGGGAGGCGGAGCAGTACTTC. Translated, it gives CASSLTGEAEQYF.

This sequence joins TRBV6-1 and TRBJ2-5; D uncertain. The CDR3 extends over 13 amino acids. Trimming left V 8 bases short and J 0 bases short, with 10 bases between. Germline V lookup: CDR1 MNHNS, CDR2 SASEGT. The DNA of the CDR3 is TGTGCCAGCGGCCGGAGCCACCAAGAGACCCAGTACTTC. It codes for CASGRSHQETQYF.

This rearrangement joins TRBV19 to TRBJ2-7; 8 nucleotides align to TRBD1. The CDR3 is 14 amino acids. Germline CDR1 reads LNHDA; CDR2 reads SQIVND (reference sequence). The junction had 7 bases not matched to a gene; V was cut back by 7 bases and J by 2 bases. CDR3 amino acids: CASTNRGNTYEQYF. Here the CDR3 DNA reads TGTGCCAGTACTAACAGGGGGAATACCTACGAGCAGTACTTC.

The chain links TRBV19 to TRBJ2-7; 9 nucleotides agree with TRBD1. In germline, CDR1 is LNHDA, CDR2 SQIVND (reference sequence). The V gene end was trimmed by 5 bases and the J gene end by 6 bases; junction bases not matched to a gene: 5. The CDR3 runs 13 residues. The CDR3: CASSLDRGGEQYF. The CDR3 coding sequence is TGTGCCAGTAGTCTGGACAGGGGAGGCGAGCAGTACTTC.

The CDR3 loop reads CASSARGPYNEQFF. The CDR3 coding sequence is TGTGCCAGCAGCGCCAGGGGGCCCTACAATGAGCAGTTCTTC. The chain carries TRBV9 and TRBJ2-1; 8 bases line up with TRBD1. V was clipped by 3 bases and J by 2 bases; unmatched bases: 1. This CDR3 has 14 residues. CDR1 SGDLS and CDR2 YYNGEE come from the germline V gene.

The chain joins TRBV5-1 to TRBJ2-7; weak D call: TRBD2 (5 bases). Germline V gives CDR1 SGHRS, CDR2 YFSETQ. Between the trimmed V and J ends, which lost 0 bases and 3 bases, there was a span of 10 bases. This CDR3 comprises 14 residues. The CDR3 here is CASSLDGGRYEQYF. In DNA, the CDR3 is TGCGCCAGCAGCTTGGATGGAGGACGCTACGAGCAGTACTTC.

V usage is TRBV28 and J usage is TRBJ2-5; TRBD2 matches at 7 bases. The CDR3 is 16 residues long. The germline V gene has CDR1 MDHEN and CDR2 SYDVKM. V trimming: 2 bases; J trimming: 1 base; junction bases outside the gene matches: 7. CDR3 region: CASSLGGGSGQETQYF. As DNA, the CDR3 is TGTGCCAGCAGTTTAGGCGGGGGATCAGGCCAAGAGACCCAGTACTTC.

V is TRBV5-1 and J is TRBJ2-3; D uncertain. The V gene's germline CDR1 is SGHRS and CDR2 YFSETQ. The CDR3 has 12 residues. Trimming cost V 4 bases and J 6 bases, with 9 bases left between them. For the CDR3, the DNA is TGCGCCAGCAGCCCCATCGGGGATACGCAGTATTTT. It specifies CASSPIGDTQYF.

The chain is built from TRBV10-3 and TRBJ2-1; 14 nucleotides line up with TRBD2. CDR1 is ENHRY, CDR2 SYGVKD, per germline. The CDR3 sequence is 18 residues long. Losses at the gene ends were 2 bases for V and 2 bases for J; bases not matched to a gene: 5. DNA of the CDR3: TGTGCCATCAGTGAGGGGGGACTAGCGGGGGTCGCCTACAATGAGCAGTTCTTC. Its protein is CAISEGGLAGVAYNEQFF.

J is TRBJ1-1 and V is TRBV5-1, with 9 bases fitting TRBD1. The CDR3 extends over 14 amino acids. After removal of 0 bases from V and 4 bases from J, the junction contained 1 base not matched to a gene. Germline lookup yields CDR1 SGHRS and CDR2 YFSETQ. The CDR3 coding sequence is TGCGCCAGCAGCTTGGCGGACAGGGGCACTGAAGCTTTCTTT. The encoded protein is CASSLADRGTEAFF.

V and J are TRBV9 and TRBJ2-3; 9 bases line up with TRBD2. After removal of 0 bases from V and 2 bases from J, the junction contained 7 bases not matched to a gene. Germline CDR1 reads SGDLS; CDR2 reads YYNGEE. The CDR3 runs 17 residues. CDR3 bases: TGTGCCAGCAGCGTAGGGGTTAGCGGGGGCAACACAGATACGCAGTATTTT. This gives the protein CASSVGVSGGNTDTQYF.

This chain uses TRBV9 with TRBJ1-3; D unresolved. V was clipped by 0 bases and J by 3 bases, with 7 bases between them. CDR1 and CDR2 from the germline V gene are SGDLS and YYNGEE. This CDR3 contains 14 residues. CDR3 DNA: TGTGCCAGCAGCGTAGGTGTCGGTGGAAACACCATATATTTT. Translating gives CASSVGVGGNTIYF.

The gene calls are TRBV7-8 and TRBJ2-1, with D possibly being TRBD2 (6 bases). Trimming took off 2 bases at V and 5 bases at J, with 19 bases between the two ends. The CDR3 length is 17 residues. Germline V gives CDR1 SGHVS, CDR2 FQNEAQ. CDR3 DNA sequence: TGTGCCAGCAGCTTACTCGCACTAGCCTCGGGCGACAATGAGCAGTTCTTC. Translated: CASSLLALASGDNEQFF. Full variable domain (missing parts from reference TRBV7-8 and TRBJ2-1): GAGVSQSPRYKVAKRGQDVALRCDPISGHVSLFWYQQALGQGPEFLTYFQNEAQLDKSGLPSDRFFAERPEGSVSTLKIQRTQQEDSAVYLCASSLLALASGDNEQFFGPGTRLTVL.